The 14 T cell receptor beta chains given below trace back to one sample, sequenced in a study of OX40 agonist ivuxolimab in advanced cancers. Assay used: immunoSEQ multiplex PCR; TCRdb lists only in-frame clones, some missing. The top ten clones hold approximately 30% of a sample with 21,000 or so clones, roughly 83% of them seen once. Sequences were derived from CD4+ or CD8+ T cells sorted from blood, sampled in a trial of the OX40 agonist ivuxolimab. These receptors were obtained from an adult with an advanced solid tumor such as melanoma, head and neck, liver or kidney cancer.

Turning to this clone: One end of the junction varies from germline; a read error may be responsible. The chain has TRBV7-7 and TRBJ2-1; D gene ambiguous. The CDR3 sequence is 12 residues long. CDR1 is SSHAT, CDR2 FNYEAQ, per germline (reference sequence). The CDR3 here is CASSQVLNEQFF. CDR3 sequence (DNA): TGCGCCAGCAGCCAAGTTCTCAATGAGCAGTTCTTC.

This chain links TRBV5-1 with TRBJ2-5; D is perhaps TRBD1 (5 bases). The J call could be wrong; TRBJ2-7 is a better fit for the DNA end. Germline V lookup: CDR1 SGHRS, CDR2 YFSETQ. The CDR3 length is 14 residues. As DNA, the CDR3 is TGCGCCAGCAGCTTGGCGCAGGGTCATCACGAGCAGTACTTC. Translated: CASSLAQGHHEQYF.

This clone is a singleton in its sample. V and J are TRBV28 and TRBJ2-1, with TRBD2 matching over 7 bases. CDR1 is MDHEN, CDR2 SYDVKM, per germline. Losses at the gene ends were 3 bases for V and 4 bases for J; bases not matched to a gene: 9. CDR3 length equals 16 residues. The chain's CDR3 is CASSFAGRAWYNEQFF. The CDR3 nucleotides are TGTGCCAGCAGTTTTGCAGGGAGGGCCTGGTACAATGAGCAGTTCTTC.

The chain links TRBV30 to TRBJ2-7; 8 bases match TRBD1. With 2 bases clipped from V and 2 bases from J, the junction kept 2 bases outside the gene matches. This CDR3 is 13 amino acids long. The germline V gene has CDR1 GTSNPN and CDR2 SVGIG (reference sequence). CDR3 coding DNA: TGTGCCTGGAGTTCAGGGGGCACCTACGAGCAGTACTTC. As protein: CAWSSGGTYEQYF.

This clone appeared a few times. The chain uses TRBV5-6 and TRBJ2-7, with D possibly being TRBD2 (5 bases). The CDR3 spans 14 residues. V was pared by 2 bases and J by 3 bases, with 12 bases between. Germline V CDR1 and CDR2: SGHDT, YYEEEE. Here the CDR3 reads CASSFEREDYEQYF. As DNA, the CDR3 is TGTGCCAGCAGCTTCGAGAGGGAAGACTACGAGCAGTACTTC.

The CDR3 bases are TGCGCCAGCAGCCAAGGGGTCGGGAGGGCCTACAATGAGCAGTTCTTC. Translated, it gives CASSQGVGRAYNEQFF. The J gene is TRBJ2-1, the V gene TRBV4-1; 8 positions agree with TRBD2. V was clipped by 1 base and J by 2 bases; unmatched bases: 4. Germline lookup yields CDR1 MGHRA and CDR2 YSYEKL. This CDR3 has 16 residues.

J is TRBJ1-1 and V is TRBV14; D is perhaps TRBD1 (5 bases). V shed 6 bases and J shed 4 bases, with 15 bases lying between them. From germline, CDR1 is SGHDN and CDR2 FVKESK. The CDR3 consists of 14 residues. CDR3 in DNA: TGTGCCAGCAGTCGAAAGGGGATGTTCACTGAAGCTTTCTTT. It translates to CASSRKGMFTEAFF.

This clone was found once. The chain has TRBV5-1 and TRBJ2-7; 7 bases match TRBD2. Losses at the gene ends were 0 bases for V and 6 bases for J; bases not matched to a gene: 6. Germline V gene sequence: CDR1 SGHRS, CDR2 YFSETQ. CDR3 size: 14 residues. The CDR3 DNA sequence: TGCGCCAGCAGCTTGGTACGCCCGGGGGGCGAGCAGTACTTC. Translating it yields CASSLVRPGGEQYF.

The chain joins TRBV19 to TRBJ2-1; no clear D gene. Germline V lookup: CDR1 LNHDA, CDR2 SQIVND (reference sequence). Trimming left V 5 bases short and J 0 bases short, with 23 bases between. The CDR3 covers 19 residues. CDR3 DNA sequence: TGTGCCAGTAGTGTTCCCCGCATAGGACCGGAAAGCTCCTACAATGAGCAGTTCTTC. Protein product: CASSVPRIGPESSYNEQFF.

As concerns this clone: Additional DNA sequences in this sample encode the identical CDR3. Here the CDR3 DNA reads TGTGCCAGCAGCTTAGGTTCGCATGGCTACACCTTC. Translating it yields CASSLGSHGYTF. This chain connects TRBV7-9 to TRBJ1-2, with D unresolved. There are 12 residues in the CDR3. Germline-derived CDR1 and CDR2 are SEHNR and FQNEAQ (reference sequence). Trimming stripped 1 base from V and 6 bases from J, with 6 bases between.

This clone showed up just once. The gene calls are TRBV10-3 and TRBJ2-7; TRBD1 might be the D (5 bases). V lost 4 bases and J lost 4, with 11 bases in between. The CDR3 is made up of 13 amino acids. Germline loops: CDR1 ENHRY, CDR2 SYGVKD. Here the CDR3 DNA reads TGTGCCATCAGTGGGCAGGGTGGGTACGAGCAGTACTTC. This codes for CAISGQGGYEQYF.

V is TRBV7-9 and J is TRBJ2-3; 9 bases agree with TRBD2. Looked up from germline, CDR1 is SEHNR and CDR2 is FQNEAQ (reference sequence). CDR3 length equals 16 residues. Germline trimming cut 3 bases from V and 4 bases from J; bases unmatched to any gene: 8. For the CDR3, the DNA is TGTGCCAGCAGCTTGGGGGCGGGAGGGCCGTCAGATACGCAGTATTTT. The encoded protein is CASSLGAGGPSDTQYF.

This chain uses TRBV30 with TRBJ1-4, with a tentative D call TRBD1 (5 bases). V lost 3 bases to trimming and J lost 10 bases, with 15 bases between them. The V gene's germline CDR1 is GTSNPN and CDR2 SVGIG (reference sequence). This CDR3 spans 13 amino acids. CDR3 region: CAWSPGLGGKLFF. In nucleotides, the CDR3 is TGTGCCTGGAGCCCGGGACTGGGGGGAAAACTGTTTTTT.

This chain joins TRBV4-1 and TRBJ2-7, with TRBD1 identical over 8 bases. V trimming: 0 bases; J trimming: 2 bases; junction bases outside the gene matches: 3. This CDR3 is 15 amino acids long. Germline V gene sequence: CDR1 MGHRA, CDR2 YSYEKL. The DNA for the CDR3 is TGCGCCAGCAGCCAAGATAGGACAGGGCCCTACGAGCAGTACTTC. Translation gives CASSQDRTGPYEQYF.